These T cell receptor beta chains were read from a single sample in a study of T cells in Graves' hyperthyroidism and ophthalmopathy. MiXCR was run by TCRdb on the multiplex PCR reads, yielding one entry per CDR3 protein. Of hundreds of thousands of distinct CDR3 sequences in the sample, about two fifths were seen once. The sample consisted of blood. Source of these receptors: a man in his late teens or twenties with Graves' hyperthyroidism. CDR3s include the opening cysteine and the closing phenylalanine or tryptophan. The D gene is left open where the match is weak. Some rows have no size entry. The others give once, few or many, or a class for an expanded clone.

clone_size j_call v_call d_call cdr3_length cdr3_nt cdr3_aa
NA TRBJ2-2 TRBV7-3 NA 19 TGTGCCAGCAGCTTAACCGCATTACTCACGGATAAGAACACCGGGGAGCTGTTTTTT CASSLTALLTDKNTGELFF
few TRBJ1-5 TRBV19 TRBD1 18 TGTGCCAGTAGTCTGCCGCCCCGGGACAGGACGCCAGAGGAAGCCCAGCATTTT CASSLPPRDRTPEEAQHF
NA TRBJ2-5 TRBV20-1 NA 14 TGCAGTGCTCCTCAGGAAGCCCTTCAAGGGACCCAGTACTTC CSAPQEALQGTQYF
NA TRBJ2-2 TRBV14 NA 15 TGTGCCAGCAGTAACGCTAAGGGGAACACCGGGGAGCTGTTTTTT CASSNAKGNTGELFF
NA TRBJ1-5 TRBV4-1 NA 16 TGCGCCAGCAGCGGTGACACCGGGGAGCGCAATCAGCCCCAGCATTTT CASSGDTGERNQPQHF
NA TRBJ1-4 TRBV25-1 TRBD1 14 TGTGCCAGCAGTGCGCTTACAGGGGGTGAAAAACTGTTTTTT CASSALTGGEKLFF
NA TRBJ2-5 TRBV7-9 TRBD2 17 TGTGCCAGCAGCCAAGAAAGGGGACCAGCGGGAGGAGAGACCCAGTACTTC CASSQERGPAGGETQYF
many TRBJ1-2 TRBV12-3/TRBV12-4 TRBD1 13 TGTGCCAGCAGTTTGGGACAGTTAAATGGCTACACCTTC CASSLGQLNGYTF
NA TRBJ1-4 TRBV19 TRBD1 13 TGTGCCTGGAGTGAGGGGGCGGGGGAAAAACTGTTTTTT CAWSEGAGEKLFF
NA TRBJ2-2 TRBV3-1 NA 11 TGTGCCAGCGGAGTAGCCGGGGAGCTGTTTTTT CASGVAGELFF
NA TRBJ2-7 TRBV25-1 TRBD1 15 TGCGCCAGCAGCCGAATCAGGGGGACCTCCTACGAGCAGTACTTC CASSRIRGTSYEQYF
many TRBJ1-2 TRBV19 TRBD1 13 TGTGCCAGTAGTGTGGACAGGGCCTATGGCTACACCTTC CASSVDRAYGYTF
few TRBJ2-7 TRBV7-9 TRBD1 14 TGTGCCAGCAGGGAGATAGGGACAGGATACGAGCAGTACTTC CASREIGTGYEQYF
NA TRBJ2-5 TRBV7-2 TRBD2 15 TGTGCCAGCAGCTTAGAGCGACTAGCGGGAGAGACCCAGTACTTC CASSLERLAGETQYF
NA TRBJ1-4 TRBV12-3/TRBV12-4 NA 15 TGTGCCAGCGGACCCGAAGGGGCAGTTAATGAAAAACTGTTTTTT CASGPEGAVNEKLFF
NA TRBJ1-2 TRBV29-1 NA 12 TGCAGCGTTGTCGGCCAGACCTATGGCTACACCTTC CSVVGQTYGYTF
few TRBJ2-7 TRBV20-1 NA 14 TGCAGTGCTAGAACCCAGGGGGGGTACAGGGAGCAGTACTTC CSARTQGGYREQYF
NA TRBJ2-7 TRBV7-8 NA 15 TGTGCCAGCAGCTTAGACGGGGGCTACTCCTACGAGCAGTACTTC CASSLDGGYSYEQYF
once TRBJ1-1 TRBV7-2 NA 15 TGTGCCAGCAGCTTGGAAAGGCGCCGGGTTACTGAAGCTTTCTTT CASSLERRRVTEAFF
few TRBJ2-7 TRBV11-2 NA 16 TGTGCCAGCAGCTTAGACATCACAGGGCAATCCTACGAGCAGTACTTC CASSLDITGQSYEQYF
few TRBJ2-7 TRBV6-1 NA 13 TGTGCCAGCTTACCAAGGAGCTCCTACGAGCAGTACTTC CASLPRSSYEQYF
NA TRBJ2-5 TRBV7-3 NA 15 TGTGCCAGCAGCTTAATGGCGTCCCCGGGGGAGACCCAGTACTTC CASSLMASPGETQYF
many TRBJ1-4 TRBV15 TRBD1 17 TGTGCCACCAGCAGCGGGACAGCCCCGAACCTGGGGGAAAAACTGTTTTTT CATSSGTAPNLGEKLFF
few TRBJ1-6 TRBV5-6 NA 14 TGTGCCAGCAGTACCGGGACCTTGGGGTCACCCCTCCACTTT CASSTGTLGSPLHF
many TRBJ1-1 TRBV29-1 NA 11 TGCAGCGTTGGGCGGAACACTGAAGCTTTCTTT CSVGRNTEAFF
NA TRBJ1-5 TRBV2 TRBD1 14 TGTGCCAGCAGGACAGGGAACAGCAATCAGCCCCAGCATTTT CASRTGNSNQPQHF
many TRBJ2-7 TRBV24-1 TRBD1 14 TGTGCCACCAGTGATGGGACAGGGAAGCGACAGCAGTACTTC CATSDGTGKRQQYF
NA TRBJ1-2 TRBV10-2 TRBD1 18 TGCGCCAGCAGCCAAGCCCTTTTGACAGGGGCGGCTAACTATGGCTACACCTTC CASSQALLTGAANYGYTF
many TRBJ1-6 TRBV7-2 TRBD1 15 TGTGCCAGCAGCTTGGACTGGGACAGGATTTCACCCCTCCACTTT CASSLDWDRISPLHF
few TRBJ2-7 TRBV7-9 TRBD1 15 TGTGCCAGCAGCTTCGGGACAGGAACGTCCTACGAGCAGTACTTC CASSFGTGTSYEQYF
many TRBJ1-1 TRBV2 NA 12 TGTGCCAGCAGTGACCCTGACAGTGAAGCTTTCTTT CASSDPDSEAFF
NA TRBJ2-7 TRBV12-3/TRBV12-4 NA 14 TGTGCCAGCAGTTTAGATTCCTATTACTACGAGCAGTACTTC CASSLDSYYYEQYF
NA TRBJ2-7 TRBV9 TRBD1 14 TGTGCCAGCACCACTGGGACAGGGGACAACGAGCAGTACTTC CASTTGTGDNEQYF
NA TRBJ2-7 TRBV29-1 TRBD2 13 TGCAGCGTAGGCGGGGGGCGCACGTACGAGCAGTACTTC CSVGGGRTYEQYF
many TRBJ1-1 TRBV7-6 NA 12 TGTGCCAGTTTGGACGAGAACACTGAAGCTTTCTTT CASLDENTEAFF
many TRBJ1-1 TRBV29-1 NA 11 TGCAGCGTTTTGGACAGCCCCGAAGCTTTCTTT CSVLDSPEAFF
few TRBJ1-6 TRBV6-5 NA 14 TGTGCCAGCAGTCGGACAGACCAGAATTCACCCCTCCACTTT CASSRTDQNSPLHF
NA TRBJ2-5 TRBV2 NA 15 TGTGCCAGCAGTGCCCCGGACATATATCAAGAGACCCAGTACTTC CASSAPDIYQETQYF
many TRBJ1-1 TRBV9 NA 14 TGTGCCAGCAGCGTATTGGAAACGAACACTGAAGCTTTCTTT CASSVLETNTEAFF
many TRBJ2-7 TRBV29-1 TRBD2 11 TGCAGCGGTTCTAGCGGGGACGAGCAGTACTTC CSGSSGDEQYF